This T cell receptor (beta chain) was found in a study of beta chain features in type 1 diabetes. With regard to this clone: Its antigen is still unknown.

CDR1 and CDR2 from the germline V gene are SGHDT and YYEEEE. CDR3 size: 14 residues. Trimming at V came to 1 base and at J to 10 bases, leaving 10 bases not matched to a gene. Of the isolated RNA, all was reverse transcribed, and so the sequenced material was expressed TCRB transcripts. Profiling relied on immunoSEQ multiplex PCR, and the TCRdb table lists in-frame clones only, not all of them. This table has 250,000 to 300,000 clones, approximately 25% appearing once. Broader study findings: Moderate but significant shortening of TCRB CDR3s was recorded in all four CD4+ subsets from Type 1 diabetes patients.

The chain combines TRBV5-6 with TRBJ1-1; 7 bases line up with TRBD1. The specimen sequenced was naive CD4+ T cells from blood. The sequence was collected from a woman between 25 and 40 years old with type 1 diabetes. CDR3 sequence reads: CASSLTGAFLGAFF. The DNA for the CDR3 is TGTGCCAGCAGCTTGACAGGGGCTTTTTTAGGAGCTTTCTTT.